This T cell receptor (beta chain) stems from a study of T-cell reconstitution after alpha-beta-depleted transplantation in children. This CDR3 contains 13 residues. V shed 2 bases and J shed 3 bases, with 7 bases lying between them. Germline V lookup: CDR1 MNHEY, CDR2 SVGAGI. Study-level points and caveats: Several hundred rapidly expanded clones from non-depleted graft cells reportedly supplied alpha-beta T cells about two months post-transplant. T cells produced anew were the main source of T-cell counts and diversity one year after transplant. From surviving recipient T cells and thymic progenitors came the high day-60 TCRbeta diversity observed in some patients.

A library of TCRbeta sequences, prepared with unique molecular identifiers, was generated. TCRdb independently ran MiXCR on the PCR reads; one entry per CDR3 protein. The sample holds around 700,000 distinct CDR3 sequences; roughly 13% are singletons and the top ten take 0.79%. In this sample, this clonotype turned up many times. Its antigen is still unknown. This receptor was obtained from a girl aged 2 to 9 with congenital amegakaryocytic thrombocytopenia, due to receive a stem cell transplant. V gene TRBV6-5 combines with J gene TRBJ1-2; no clear D gene. Sequencing used PBMCs, obtained before TCRalphabeta/CD19-depleted stem cell transplant. In DNA form, the CDR3 reads TGTGCCAGCAGTTACGGCGAGTACTATGGCTACACCTTC. Its translation is CASSYGEYYGYTF.